This T cell receptor (beta chain) was captured in a study of T cell changes during pregnancy in multiple sclerosis. TCRdb keeps only in-frame clones here, not all; method: immunoSEQ multiplex PCR. The sample includes tens of thousands of clones, roughly 93% of them seen just once. Germline loops: CDR1 SNHLY, CDR2 FYNNEI. The CDR3 totals 17 residues. Trimming cost V 6 bases and J 0 bases, with 19 bases left between them. The chain combines TRBV2 with TRBJ2-3; a possible D gene is TRBD1 (6 bases). The origin of this receptor is a female donor with multiple sclerosis, enrolled in a pregnancy study. This specimen consisted of peripheral blood, obtained after pregnancy. CDR3 coding DNA: TGTGCCAGCAGCGTCCCGGGACAAGAAACTAGCACAGATACGCAGTATTTT. Encoded protein: CASSVPGQETSTDTQYF.